This entry features one T cell receptor (beta chain) sequence. This specimen belongs to a study of blood T cell repertoires in COVID-19. Whole-study context: T cells, B-cell-depleted T cells, or PBMCs supplied cDNA or gDNA.

Cohorts were determined from participant-reported clinical history. The study counted Cohort 3 donors as recovered given two negative PCRs, clearance, or symptom resolution. Repertoires were generated with immunoSEQ multiplex PCR, while TCRdb's copy carries only in-frame clones and drops some. The table shows around 310,000 clones, with 89% occurring only once. The CDR3 runs to 16 residues. CDR1 and CDR2 from the germline V gene are SGHTA and FQGTGA. V gave up 5 bases and J gave up 4 bases; unmatched junction bases: 11. The sequencing sample was made of PBMCs or T cells enriched from blood (not recorded which). This chain connects TRBV7-3 to TRBJ2-3, with 8 positions matching TRBD2. This clonotype originated in a woman between 40 and 50 years old who had recovered from COVID-19. The CDR3 nucleotides read TGTGCCAGCAGCCGCCAGGCGGGACTAGGGGCAGATACGCAGTATTTT. Amino acids: CASSRQAGLGADTQYF.